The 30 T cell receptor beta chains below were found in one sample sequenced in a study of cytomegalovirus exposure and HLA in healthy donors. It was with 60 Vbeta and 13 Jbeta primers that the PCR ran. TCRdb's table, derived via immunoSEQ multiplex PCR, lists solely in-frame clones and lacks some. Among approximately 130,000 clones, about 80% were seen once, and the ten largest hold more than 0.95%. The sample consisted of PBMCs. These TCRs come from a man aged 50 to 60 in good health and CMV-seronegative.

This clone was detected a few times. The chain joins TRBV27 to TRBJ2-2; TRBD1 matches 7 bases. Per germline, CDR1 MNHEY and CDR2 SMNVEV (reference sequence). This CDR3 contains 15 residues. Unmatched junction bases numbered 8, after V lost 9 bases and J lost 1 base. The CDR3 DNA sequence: TGTGCCAGTAGAACAGGGGTATGGAACACCGGGGAGCTGTTTTTT. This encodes CASRTGVWNTGELFF.

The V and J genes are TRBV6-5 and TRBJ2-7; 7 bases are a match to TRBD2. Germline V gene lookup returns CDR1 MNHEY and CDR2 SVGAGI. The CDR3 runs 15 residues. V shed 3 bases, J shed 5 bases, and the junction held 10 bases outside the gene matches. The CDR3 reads CASSYEPGGWNEQYF. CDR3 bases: TGTGCCAGCAGTTATGAACCGGGAGGATGGAACGAGCAGTACTTC.

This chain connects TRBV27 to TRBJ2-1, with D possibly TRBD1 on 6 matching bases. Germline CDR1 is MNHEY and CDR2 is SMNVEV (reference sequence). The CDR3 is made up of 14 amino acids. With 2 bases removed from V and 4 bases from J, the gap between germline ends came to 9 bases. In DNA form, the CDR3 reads TGTGCCAGCAGTTTACAACAGGGTTACAATGAGCAGTTCTTC. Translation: CASSLQQGYNEQFF.

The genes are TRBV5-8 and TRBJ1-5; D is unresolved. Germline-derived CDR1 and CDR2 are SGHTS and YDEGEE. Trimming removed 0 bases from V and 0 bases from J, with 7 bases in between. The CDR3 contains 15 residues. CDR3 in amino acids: CASSLVGYSNQPQHF. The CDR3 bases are TGTGCCAGCAGCTTGGTCGGGTATAGCAATCAGCCCCAGCATTTT.

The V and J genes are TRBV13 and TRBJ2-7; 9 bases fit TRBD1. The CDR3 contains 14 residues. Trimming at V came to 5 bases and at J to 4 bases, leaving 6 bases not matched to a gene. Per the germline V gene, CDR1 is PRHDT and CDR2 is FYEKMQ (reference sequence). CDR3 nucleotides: TGTGCCAGCAGCGGGGGGACAGGGATGTACGAGCAGTACTTC. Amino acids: CASSGGTGMYEQYF. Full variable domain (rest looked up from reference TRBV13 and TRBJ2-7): AAGVIQSPRHLIKEKRETATLKCYPIPRHDTVYWYQQGPGQDPQFLISFYEKMQSDKGSIPDRFSAQQFSDYHSELNMSSLELGDSALYFCASSGGTGMYEQYFGPGTRLTVT.

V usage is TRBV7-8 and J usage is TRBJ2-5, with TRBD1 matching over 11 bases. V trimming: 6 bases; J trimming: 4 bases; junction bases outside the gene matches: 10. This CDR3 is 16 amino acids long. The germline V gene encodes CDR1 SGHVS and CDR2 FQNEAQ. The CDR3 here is CASSMNPGTGGETQYF. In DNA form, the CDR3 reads TGTGCCAGCAGTATGAACCCCGGGACAGGGGGAGAGACCCAGTACTTC.

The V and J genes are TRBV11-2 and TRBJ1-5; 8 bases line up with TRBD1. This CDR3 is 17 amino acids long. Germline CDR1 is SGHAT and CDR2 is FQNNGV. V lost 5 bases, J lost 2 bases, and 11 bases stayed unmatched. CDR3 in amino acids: CASSRDRGRSGNQPQHF. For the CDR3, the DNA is TGTGCCAGCAGCCGTGACAGGGGACGATCTGGCAATCAGCCCCAGCATTTT.

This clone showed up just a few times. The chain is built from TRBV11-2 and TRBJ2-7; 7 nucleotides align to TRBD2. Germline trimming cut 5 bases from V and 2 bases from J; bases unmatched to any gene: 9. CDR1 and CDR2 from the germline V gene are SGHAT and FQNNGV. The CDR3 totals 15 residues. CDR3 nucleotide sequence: TGTGCCAGCAGCCAAGGGACTACGTCTACCTACGAGCAGTACTTC. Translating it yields CASSQGTTSTYEQYF. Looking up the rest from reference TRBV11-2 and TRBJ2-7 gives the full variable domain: EAGVAQSPRYKIIEKRQSVAFWCNPISGHATLYWYQQILGQGPKLLIQFQNNGVVDDSQLPKDRFSAERLKGVDSTLKIQPAKLEDSAVYLCASSQGTTSTYEQYFGPGTRLTVT.

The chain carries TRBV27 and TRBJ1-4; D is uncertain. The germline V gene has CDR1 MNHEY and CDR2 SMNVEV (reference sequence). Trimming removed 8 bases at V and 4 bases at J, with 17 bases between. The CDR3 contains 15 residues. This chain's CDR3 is CASGVRGRFNEKLFF. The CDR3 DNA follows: TGTGCCAGCGGAGTCCGAGGTCGTTTTAATGAAAAACTGTTTTTT.

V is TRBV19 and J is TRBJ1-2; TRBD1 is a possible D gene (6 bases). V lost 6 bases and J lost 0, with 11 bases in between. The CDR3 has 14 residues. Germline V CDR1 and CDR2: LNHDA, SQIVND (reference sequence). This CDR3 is CASRRDITNYGYTF. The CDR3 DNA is TGTGCCAGTAGACGGGACATCACTAACTATGGCTACACCTTC.

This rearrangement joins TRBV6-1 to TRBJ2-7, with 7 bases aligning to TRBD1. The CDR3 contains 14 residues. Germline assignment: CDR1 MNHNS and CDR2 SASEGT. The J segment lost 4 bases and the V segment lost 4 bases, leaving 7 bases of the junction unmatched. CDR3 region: CASSVRQGGYEQYF. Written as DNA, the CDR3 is TGTGCCAGCAGTGTTAGACAGGGTGGGTACGAGCAGTACTTC.

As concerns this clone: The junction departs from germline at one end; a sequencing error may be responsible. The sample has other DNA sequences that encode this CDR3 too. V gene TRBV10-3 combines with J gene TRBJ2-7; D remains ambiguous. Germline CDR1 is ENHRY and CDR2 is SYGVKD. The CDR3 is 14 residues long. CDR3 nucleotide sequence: TGTGCCATCAGCGAGTCCCTATCTACCTACGAGCAGTACTTC. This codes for CAISESLSTYEQYF.

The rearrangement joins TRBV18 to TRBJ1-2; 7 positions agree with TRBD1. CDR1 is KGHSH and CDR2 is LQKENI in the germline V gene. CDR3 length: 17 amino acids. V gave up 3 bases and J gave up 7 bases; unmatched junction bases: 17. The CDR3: CASSPNRRQGESGGYTF. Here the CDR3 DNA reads TGTGCCAGCTCACCTAACCGGCGACAGGGCGAATCTGGTGGCTACACCTTC. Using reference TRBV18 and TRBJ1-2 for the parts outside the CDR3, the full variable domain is NAGVMQNPRHLVRRRGQEARLRCSPMKGHSHVYWYRQLPEEGLKFMVYLQKENIIDESGMPKERFSAEFPKEGPSILRIQQVVRGDSAAYFCASSPNRRQGESGGYTFGSGTRLTVV.

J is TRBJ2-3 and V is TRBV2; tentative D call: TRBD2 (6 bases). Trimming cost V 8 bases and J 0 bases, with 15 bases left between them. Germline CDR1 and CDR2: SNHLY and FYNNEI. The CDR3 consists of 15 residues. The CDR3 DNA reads TGTGCCAGCGGGGAAGAGGGACTCAGCACAGATACGCAGTATTTT. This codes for CASGEEGLSTDTQYF.

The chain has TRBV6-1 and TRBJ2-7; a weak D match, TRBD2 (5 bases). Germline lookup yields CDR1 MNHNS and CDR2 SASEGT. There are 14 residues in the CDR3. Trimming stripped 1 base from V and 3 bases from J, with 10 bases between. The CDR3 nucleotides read TGTGCCAGCAGTGAAGAAGCGGTTATCTACGAGCAGTACTTC. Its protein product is CASSEEAVIYEQYF.

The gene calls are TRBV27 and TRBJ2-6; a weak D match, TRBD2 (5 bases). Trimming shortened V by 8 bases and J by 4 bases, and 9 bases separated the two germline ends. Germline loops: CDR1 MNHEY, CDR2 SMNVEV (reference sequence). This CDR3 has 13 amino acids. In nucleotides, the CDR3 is TGTGCCAGCCGGGGTACCGGGGCCAACGTCCTGACTTTC. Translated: CASRGTGANVLTF.

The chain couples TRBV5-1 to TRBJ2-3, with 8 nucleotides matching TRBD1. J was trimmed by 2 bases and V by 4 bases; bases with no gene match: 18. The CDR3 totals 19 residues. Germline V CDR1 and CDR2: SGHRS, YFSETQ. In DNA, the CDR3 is TGCGCCAGCAGCACGACCGGGACAGGAGTGTCAGACTACACAGATACGCAGTATTTT. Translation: CASSTTGTGVSDYTDTQYF.

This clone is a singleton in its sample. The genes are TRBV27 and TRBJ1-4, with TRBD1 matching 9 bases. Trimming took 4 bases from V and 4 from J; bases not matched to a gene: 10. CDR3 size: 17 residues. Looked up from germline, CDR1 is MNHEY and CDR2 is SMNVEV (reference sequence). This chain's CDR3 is CASSSGTGKMLNEKLFF. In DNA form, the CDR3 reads TGTGCCAGCAGTTCCGGGACAGGGAAGATGCTTAATGAAAAACTGTTTTTT.

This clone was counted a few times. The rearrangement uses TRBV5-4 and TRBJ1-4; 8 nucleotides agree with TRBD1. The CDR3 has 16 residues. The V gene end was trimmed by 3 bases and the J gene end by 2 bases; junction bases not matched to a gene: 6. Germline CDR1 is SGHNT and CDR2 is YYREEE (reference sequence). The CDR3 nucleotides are TGTGCCAGCAGCTCGGACAGGGAAGGGACTAATGAAAAACTGTTTTTT. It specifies CASSSDREGTNEKLFF.

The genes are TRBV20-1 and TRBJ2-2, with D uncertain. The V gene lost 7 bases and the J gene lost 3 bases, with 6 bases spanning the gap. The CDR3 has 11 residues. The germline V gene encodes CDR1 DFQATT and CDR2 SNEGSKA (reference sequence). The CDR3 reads CSVRDTGELFF. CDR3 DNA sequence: TGCAGTGTTCGGGACACCGGGGAGCTGTTTTTT.

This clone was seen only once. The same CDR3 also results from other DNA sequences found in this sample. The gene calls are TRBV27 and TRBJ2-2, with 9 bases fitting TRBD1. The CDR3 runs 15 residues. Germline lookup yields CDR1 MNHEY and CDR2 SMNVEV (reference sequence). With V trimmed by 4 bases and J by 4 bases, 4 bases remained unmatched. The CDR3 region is CASSSQGAGTGELFF. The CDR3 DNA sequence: TGTGCCAGCAGTTCACAGGGGGCCGGCACCGGGGAGCTGTTTTTT.

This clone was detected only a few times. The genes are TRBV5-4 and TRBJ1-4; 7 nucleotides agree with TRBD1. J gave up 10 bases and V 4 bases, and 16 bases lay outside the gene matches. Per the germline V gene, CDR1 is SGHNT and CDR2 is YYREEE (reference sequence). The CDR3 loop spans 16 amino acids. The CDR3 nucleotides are TGTGCCAGCAGCCTAAGCCCCGGGACAGTGAACGCAAAACTGTTTTTT. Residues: CASSLSPGTVNAKLFF.

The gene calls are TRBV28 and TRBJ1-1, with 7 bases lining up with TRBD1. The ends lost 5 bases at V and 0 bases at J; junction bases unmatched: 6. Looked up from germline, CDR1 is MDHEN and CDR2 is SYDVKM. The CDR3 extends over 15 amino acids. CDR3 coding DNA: TGTGCCAGCAGTATGCCGACAGGGATGAACACTGAAGCTTTCTTT. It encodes CASSMPTGMNTEAFF.

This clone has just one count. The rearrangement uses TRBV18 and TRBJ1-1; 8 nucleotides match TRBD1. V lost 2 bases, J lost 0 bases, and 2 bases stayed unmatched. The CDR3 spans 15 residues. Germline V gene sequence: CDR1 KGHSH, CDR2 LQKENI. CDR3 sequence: CASSPGQGLNTEAFF. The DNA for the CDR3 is TGTGCCAGCTCACCAGGACAGGGTTTGAACACTGAAGCTTTCTTT.

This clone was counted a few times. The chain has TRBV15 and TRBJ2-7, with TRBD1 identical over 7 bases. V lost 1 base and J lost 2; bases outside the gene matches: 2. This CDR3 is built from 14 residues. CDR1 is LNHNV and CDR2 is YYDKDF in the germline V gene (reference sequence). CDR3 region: CATSRAGQTYEQYF. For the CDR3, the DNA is TGTGCCACCAGCAGAGCGGGACAGACCTACGAGCAGTACTTC.

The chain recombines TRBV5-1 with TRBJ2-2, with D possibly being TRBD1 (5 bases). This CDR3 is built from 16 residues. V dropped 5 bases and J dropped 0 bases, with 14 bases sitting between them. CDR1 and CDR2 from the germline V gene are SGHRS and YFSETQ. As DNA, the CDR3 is TGCGCCAGCAGTGGCAGGGCCAAAACGAACACCGGGGAGCTGTTTTTT. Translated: CASSGRAKTNTGELFF. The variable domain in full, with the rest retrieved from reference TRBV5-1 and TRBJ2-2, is KAGVTQTPRYLIKTRGQQVTLSCSPISGHRSVSWYQQTPGQGLQFLFEYFSETQRNKGNFPGRFSGRQFSNSRSEMNVSTLELGDSALYLCASSGRAKTNTGELFFGEGSRLTVL.

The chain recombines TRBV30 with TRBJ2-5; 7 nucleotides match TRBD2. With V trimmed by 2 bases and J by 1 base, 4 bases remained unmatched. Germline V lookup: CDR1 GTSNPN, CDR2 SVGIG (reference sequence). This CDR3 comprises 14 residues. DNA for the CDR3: TGTGCCTGGAGTCCCGGGGGGTTCCAAGAGACCCAGTACTTC. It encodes CAWSPGGFQETQYF.

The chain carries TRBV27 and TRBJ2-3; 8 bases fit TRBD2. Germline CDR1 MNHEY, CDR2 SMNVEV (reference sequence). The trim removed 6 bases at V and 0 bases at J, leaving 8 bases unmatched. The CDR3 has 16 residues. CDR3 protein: CASSPETSASTDTQYF. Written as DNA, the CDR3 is TGTGCCAGCAGCCCTGAGACTAGCGCTAGCACAGATACGCAGTATTTT.

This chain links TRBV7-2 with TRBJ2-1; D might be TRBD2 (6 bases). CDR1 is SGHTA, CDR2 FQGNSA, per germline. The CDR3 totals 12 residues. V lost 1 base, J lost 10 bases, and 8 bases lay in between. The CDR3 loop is CASSLEGREQFF. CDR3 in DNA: TGTGCCAGCAGCTTAGAGGGGAGGGAGCAGTTCTTC.

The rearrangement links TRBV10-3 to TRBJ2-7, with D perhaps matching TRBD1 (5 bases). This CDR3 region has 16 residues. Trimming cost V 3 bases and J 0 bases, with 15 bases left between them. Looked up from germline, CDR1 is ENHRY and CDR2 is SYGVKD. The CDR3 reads CAISESQETSSYEQYF. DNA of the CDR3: TGTGCCATCAGTGAATCACAGGAAACGAGCTCCTACGAGCAGTACTTC.